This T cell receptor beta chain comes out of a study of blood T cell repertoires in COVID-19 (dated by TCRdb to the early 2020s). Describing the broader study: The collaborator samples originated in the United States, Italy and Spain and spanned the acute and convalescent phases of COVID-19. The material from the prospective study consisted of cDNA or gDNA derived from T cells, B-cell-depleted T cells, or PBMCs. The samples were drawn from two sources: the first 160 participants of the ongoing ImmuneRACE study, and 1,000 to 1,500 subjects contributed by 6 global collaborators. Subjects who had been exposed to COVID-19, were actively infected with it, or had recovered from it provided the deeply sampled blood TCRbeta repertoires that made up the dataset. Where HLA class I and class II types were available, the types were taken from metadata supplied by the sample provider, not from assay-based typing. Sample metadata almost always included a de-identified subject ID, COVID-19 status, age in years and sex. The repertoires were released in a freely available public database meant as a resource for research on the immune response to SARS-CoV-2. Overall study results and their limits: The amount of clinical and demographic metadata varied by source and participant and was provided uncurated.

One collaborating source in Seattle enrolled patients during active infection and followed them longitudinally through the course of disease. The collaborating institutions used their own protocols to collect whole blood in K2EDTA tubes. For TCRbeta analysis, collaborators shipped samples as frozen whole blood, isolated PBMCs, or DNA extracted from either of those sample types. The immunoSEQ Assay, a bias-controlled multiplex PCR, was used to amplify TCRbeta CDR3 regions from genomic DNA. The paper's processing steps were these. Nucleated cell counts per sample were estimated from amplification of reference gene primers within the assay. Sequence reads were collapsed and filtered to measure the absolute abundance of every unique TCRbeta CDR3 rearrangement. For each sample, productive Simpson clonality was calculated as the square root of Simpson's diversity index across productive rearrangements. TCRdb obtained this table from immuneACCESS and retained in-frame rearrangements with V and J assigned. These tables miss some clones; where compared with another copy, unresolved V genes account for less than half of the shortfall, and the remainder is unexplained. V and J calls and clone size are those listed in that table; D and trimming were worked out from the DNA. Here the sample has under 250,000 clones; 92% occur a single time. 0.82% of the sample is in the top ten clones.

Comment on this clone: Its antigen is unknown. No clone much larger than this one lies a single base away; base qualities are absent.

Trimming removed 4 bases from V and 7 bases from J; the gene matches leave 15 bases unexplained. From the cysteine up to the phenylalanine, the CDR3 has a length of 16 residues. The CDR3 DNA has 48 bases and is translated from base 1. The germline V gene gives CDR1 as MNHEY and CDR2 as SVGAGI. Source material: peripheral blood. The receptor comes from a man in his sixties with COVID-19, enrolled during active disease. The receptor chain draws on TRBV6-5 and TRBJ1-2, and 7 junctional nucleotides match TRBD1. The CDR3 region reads CASSSPSLGQARGYTF. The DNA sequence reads TGTGCCAGCAGTTCCCCATCCCTAGGACAGGCTCGTGGCTACACCTTC.